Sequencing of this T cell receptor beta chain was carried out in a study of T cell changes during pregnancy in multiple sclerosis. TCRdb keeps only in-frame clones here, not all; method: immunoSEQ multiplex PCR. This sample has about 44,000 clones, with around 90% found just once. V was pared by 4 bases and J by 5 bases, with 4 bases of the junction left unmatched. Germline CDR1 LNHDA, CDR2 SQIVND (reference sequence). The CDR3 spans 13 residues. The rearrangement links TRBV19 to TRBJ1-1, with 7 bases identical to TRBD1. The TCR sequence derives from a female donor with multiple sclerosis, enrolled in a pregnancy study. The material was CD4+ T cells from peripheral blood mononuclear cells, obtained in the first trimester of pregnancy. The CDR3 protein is CASSTGRGTEAFF. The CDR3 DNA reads TGTGCCAGTAGTACCGGCAGGGGGACTGAAGCTTTCTTT.